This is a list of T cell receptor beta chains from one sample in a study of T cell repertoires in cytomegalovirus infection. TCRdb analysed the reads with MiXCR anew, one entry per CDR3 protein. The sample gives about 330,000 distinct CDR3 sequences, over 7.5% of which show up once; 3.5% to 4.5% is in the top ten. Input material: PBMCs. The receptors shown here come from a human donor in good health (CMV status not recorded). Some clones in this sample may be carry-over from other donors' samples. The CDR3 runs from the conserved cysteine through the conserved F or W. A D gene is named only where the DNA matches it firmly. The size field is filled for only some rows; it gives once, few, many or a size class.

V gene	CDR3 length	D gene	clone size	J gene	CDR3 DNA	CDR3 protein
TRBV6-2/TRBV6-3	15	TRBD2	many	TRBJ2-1	TGTGCCAGCAGTTACGGGGTAGCGGGAGGTGGCGAGCAGTTCTTC	CASSYGVAGGGEQFF
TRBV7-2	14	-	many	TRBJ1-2	TGTGCCAGCAGCCTTGCGGCAGTTAACTATGGCTACACCTTC	CASSLAAVNYGYTF
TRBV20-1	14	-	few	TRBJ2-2	TGCAGTGCCTGGGGGCAGGGAAACACCGGGGAGCTGTTTTTT	CSAWGQGNTGELFF
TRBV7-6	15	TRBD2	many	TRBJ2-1	TGTGCCAGCAGCGCTCGACTAGCGGAGGACAATGAGCAGTTCTTC	CASSARLAEDNEQFF
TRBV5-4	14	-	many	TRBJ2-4	TGTGCCAGCAGCTTTTCCAGTTCAAAAAACATTCAGTACTTC	CASSFSSSKNIQYF
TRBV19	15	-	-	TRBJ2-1	TGTGCCAGTGCCCCAAACAGGGGAGGGTACAATGAGCAGTTCTTC	CASAPNRGGYNEQFF
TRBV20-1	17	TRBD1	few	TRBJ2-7	TGCAGTGCCACGGGACAGGGGATTCCCCGCCTCGAGCACGAGCAGTACTTC	CSATGQGIPRLEHEQYF
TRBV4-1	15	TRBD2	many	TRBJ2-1	TGCGCCAGCAGCCAAATACTAGCGGGAGGCTCTGAGCAGTTCTTC	CASSQILAGGSEQFF
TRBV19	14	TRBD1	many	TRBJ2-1	TGTGCCAGTAGTAGGGACAGGGCCTGGAATGAGCAGTTCTTC	CASSRDRAWNEQFF
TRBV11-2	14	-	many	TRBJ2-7	TGTGCCAGCAGCTTAGTGCTGGGCGGGCACGAGCAGTACTTC	CASSLVLGGHEQYF
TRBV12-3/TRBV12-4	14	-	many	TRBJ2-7	TGTGCCAGCAGTTTCAGGGCCCCAGCGAACGAGCAGTACTTC	CASSFRAPANEQYF
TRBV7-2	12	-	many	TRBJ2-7	TGTGCCAGCAGCTTAGGAGCCTACGAGCAGTACTTC	CASSLGAYEQYF
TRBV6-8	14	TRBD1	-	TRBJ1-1	TGTGCCAGCAGTCACCGACAGGGGTACACTGAAGCTTTCTTT	CASSHRQGYTEAFF
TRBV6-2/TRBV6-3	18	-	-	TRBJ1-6	TGTGCCAGCAGTTACTCTCGCGATTACAGGTCTGAAAATTCACCCCTCCACTTT	CASSYSRDYRSENSPLHF
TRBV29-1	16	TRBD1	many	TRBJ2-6	TGCAGCGCCTGGGACAGGATGAGCTCTGGGGCCAACGTCCTGACTTTC	CSAWDRMSSGANVLTF
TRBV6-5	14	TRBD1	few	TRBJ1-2	TGTGCCAGCAGGCCGCTGGGACAGGGAGGAGGCTACACCTTC	CASRPLGQGGGYTF
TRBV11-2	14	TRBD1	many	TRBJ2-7	TGTGCCAGCAGCTCGCGGACAGGGTTCTACGAGCAGTACTTC	CASSSRTGFYEQYF
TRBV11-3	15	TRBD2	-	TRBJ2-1	TGTGCCAGCAGCTTGGCTAGCGGGAGTTTTGATGAGCAGTTCTTC	CASSLASGSFDEQFF
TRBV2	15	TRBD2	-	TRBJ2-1	TGTGCCAGCAGTGAACTTCGGACGGGGGGAATTGAGCAGTTCTTC	CASSELRTGGIEQFF
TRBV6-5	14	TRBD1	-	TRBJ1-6	TGTGCCAGCAGCCACACAGGGGGTATGACACCCCTCCACTTT	CASSHTGGMTPLHF
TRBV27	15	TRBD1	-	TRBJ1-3	TGTGCCAGCAGTTCACAGGGGGCGTCCGGAAACACCATATATTTT	CASSSQGASGNTIYF
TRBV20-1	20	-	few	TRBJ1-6	TGCAGTGCTAGAGTTCCTGTTGGGGGCGCTCCCTCAACTTATAATTCACCCCTCCACTTT	CSARVPVGGAPSTYNSPLHF
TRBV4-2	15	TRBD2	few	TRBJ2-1	TGTGCCAGCCGCCGAGCGGGAGGGCCAAAGGATGAGCAGTTCTTC	CASRRAGGPKDEQFF
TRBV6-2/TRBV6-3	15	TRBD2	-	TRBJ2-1	TGTGCCAGCAGCCGTAGCGGGCTCTCGACGCTGGGGCAGTTCTTC	CASSRSGLSTLGQFF
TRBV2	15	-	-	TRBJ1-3	TGTGCCAGCAGTGATAATAGGGGAGTCGGAAACACCATATATTTT	CASSDNRGVGNTIYF
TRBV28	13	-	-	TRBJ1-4	TGTGCCACCCTATCCGGGGCTAATGAAAAACTGTTTTTT	CATLSGANEKLFF
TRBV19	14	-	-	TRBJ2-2	TGTGCCAGTAGTATGAGTCGAAACACCGGGGAGCTGTTTTTT	CASSMSRNTGELFF
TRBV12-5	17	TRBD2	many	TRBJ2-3	TGTGCTAGTGCCCCGGGGAGACTAGCGGGATCAAGTGATACGCAGTATTTT	CASAPGRLAGSSDTQYF
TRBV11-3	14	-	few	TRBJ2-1	TGTGCCAGCAGCAGACCCCCGTCCCACAATGAGCAGTTCTTC	CASSRPPSHNEQFF
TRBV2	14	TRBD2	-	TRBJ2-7	TGTGCCAGCAGTGAAGGTAGCGGGAGAGGGGAGCAGTACTTC	CASSEGSGRGEQYF
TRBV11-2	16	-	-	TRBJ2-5	TGTGCCAGCAGCCCCCAACTAGGATTCGGGACAGAGACCCAGTACTTC	CASSPQLGFGTETQYF
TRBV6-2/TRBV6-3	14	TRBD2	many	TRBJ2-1	TGTGCCAGCAGTTACCACGGGGGGAGGAATGAGCAGTTCTTC	CASSYHGGRNEQFF
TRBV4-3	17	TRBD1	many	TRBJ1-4	TGCGCCAGCAGCCACGGGGGACAGGGAGCAACTAATGAAAAACTGTTTTTT	CASSHGGQGATNEKLFF
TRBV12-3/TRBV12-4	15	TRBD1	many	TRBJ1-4	TGTGCCAGCAGTTTGATAGGACAGGGGGGTGAAAAACTGTTTTTT	CASSLIGQGGEKLFF
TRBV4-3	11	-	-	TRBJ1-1	TGCGCCAGCAGCCAGGCTAATGAAGCTTTCTTT	CASSQANEAFF
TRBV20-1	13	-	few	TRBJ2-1	TGCAGTGCCCCTTCGCAGGGCCCCCATGAGCAGTTCTTC	CSAPSQGPHEQFF
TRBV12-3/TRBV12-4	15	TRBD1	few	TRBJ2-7	TGTGCCAGCAGCCTTTGGGACAGGGGGTTTTACGAGCAGTACTTC	CASSLWDRGFYEQYF
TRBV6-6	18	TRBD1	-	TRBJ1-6	TGTGCCAGCAGGGCGGGGACAGGGCGGGGATTTAATAATTCACCCCTCCACTTT	CASRAGTGRGFNNSPLHF
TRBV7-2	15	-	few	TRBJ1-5	TGTGCCAGCAGCCTCGCGGGACGAAGCAATCAGCCCCAGCATTTT	CASSLAGRSNQPQHF